These 4 T cell receptor beta chains originate from one sample sequenced in a study of OX40 agonist ivuxolimab in advanced cancers. Libraries were prepared by immunoSEQ multiplex PCR; TCRdb keeps only in-frame clonotypes and omits some of them. The data contain 90,000 to 100,000 clones, 80% to 90% of them singletons. Sequences were derived from CD4+ or CD8+ T cells sorted from blood, sampled in a trial of the OX40 agonist ivuxolimab. These receptors were obtained from an adult with an advanced solid tumor such as melanoma, head and neck, liver or kidney cancer.

This chain joins TRBV7-9 and TRBJ1-1; D might be TRBD1 (5 bases). The CDR3 has 14 amino acids. The germline CDR1 and CDR2 sequences are SEHNR and FQNEAQ (reference sequence). V lost 4 bases to trimming and J lost 4 bases, with 13 bases between them. CDR3 nucleotide sequence: TGTGCCAGCAGCTCTCAGACAGCCGTCACTGAAGCTTTCTTT. Protein sequence: CASSSQTAVTEAFF.

The J gene is TRBJ1-1, the V gene TRBV5-3; TRBD1 might be the D (5 bases). TRBV5-3 is assigned to the ORF class and has an uncertain function. V lost 4 bases and J lost 0, with 13 bases in between. The CDR3 spans 15 residues. CDR3 residues: CARSPDISMNTEAFF. Here the CDR3 DNA reads TGTGCCAGAAGCCCGGACATTAGCATGAACACTGAAGCTTTCTTT.

This clone was recorded only once. The chain carries TRBV19 and TRBJ2-5, with D possibly called TRBD1 or TRBD2 (7 bases each). Trimming removed 6 bases at V and 5 bases at J, with 13 bases between. Germline lookup yields CDR1 LNHDA and CDR2 SQIVND (reference sequence). This CDR3 spans 13 amino acids. The CDR3 region has the DNA TGTGCCAGTAGACAGGGGCGGGAGGAGACCCAGTACTTC. This gives the protein CASRQGREETQYF.

V usage is TRBV5-8 and J usage is TRBJ1-1; the D gene is possibly TRBD1 (5 bases). The CDR3 totals 14 residues. The germline V gene has CDR1 SGHTS and CDR2 YDEGEE. The V end was cut by 4 bases, the J end by 0 bases, with 10 bases between. The CDR3: CASSPQVLNTEAFF. CDR3 nucleotide sequence: TGTGCCAGCAGCCCACAGGTCCTGAACACTGAAGCTTTCTTT.